These T cell receptor beta chains were read from a single sample in a study of CD8+CD57+ T cells in acquired aplastic anemia. Via MiXCR, TCRdb re-called the reads, giving one row per CDR3 protein. Among 450,000 to 550,000 distinct CDR3 sequences listed, around 32% were seen once. The sample was sorted CD4+, CD8+, or CD8+CD57+ T cells (not recorded which) from PBMCs. The receptors shown here come from a human donor with aplastic anemia. Both conserved end residues are part of each CDR3. A D gene is named only where the DNA matches it firmly. Only part of the rows carry a size: once, few, many, or a class if the clone is expanded.

d_gene	abundance	v_gene	j_gene	CDR3aa	CDR3nt
TRBD1	many	TRBV29-1	TRBJ2-1	CSVDSKGARRNEQFF	TGCAGCGTAGACTCGAAGGGGGCGAGGAGGAATGAGCAGTTCTTC
NA	few	TRBV9	TRBJ1-1	CASSVGLGMRTEAFF	TGTGCCAGCAGCGTAGGGCTGGGTATGAGGACTGAAGCTTTCTTT
NA	few	TRBV3-1	TRBJ2-7	CASSQLDSKQYF	TGTGCCAGCAGCCAATTGGACTCCAAGCAGTACTTC
TRBD1	NA	TRBV25-1	TRBJ2-7	CASSPGQGVSWQYF	TGTGCCAGCAGTCCGGGACAGGGGGTGAGTTGGCAGTACTTC
NA	NA	TRBV10-3	TRBJ1-5	CATGGTSNQPQHF	TGTGCCACCGGAGGGACTAGCAATCAGCCCCAGCATTTT
NA	many	TRBV20-1	TRBJ1-2	CSAREQYYGYTF	TGCAGTGCTAGAGAACAATACTATGGCTACACCTTC
NA	NA	TRBV18	TRBJ2-1	CASSPPTRPNNEQFF	TGTGCCAGCTCACCACCGACCCGCCCTAACAATGAGCAGTTCTTC
NA	few	TRBV6-5	TRBJ1-5	CASSYEGGQPQHF	TGTGCCAGCAGTTACGAGGGGGGTCAGCCCCAGCATTTT
NA	many	TRBV6-1	TRBJ1-2	CASSALGPRGYTF	TGTGCCAGCAGTGCTCTAGGGCCAAGGGGCTACACCTTC
NA	many	TRBV10-3	TRBJ1-2	CASSPTGRTYGYTF	TGTGCCAGCAGTCCTACGGGACGGACCTATGGCTACACCTTC
NA	NA	TRBV5-1	TRBJ1-1	CASSFEGGDTEAFF	TGCGCCAGCAGCTTTGAAGGAGGAGACACTGAAGCTTTCTTT
TRBD1	few	TRBV20-1	TRBJ1-1	CSASRQGPNTEAFF	TGCAGTGCTAGTCGACAGGGTCCAAACACTGAAGCTTTCTTT
NA	NA	TRBV7-3	TRBJ1-2	CASSRGSGGYTF	TGTGCCAGCAGCCGAGGGTCGGGTGGCTACACCTTC
NA	NA	TRBV5-1	TRBJ2-3	CASSLGGPGTDTQYF	TGCGCCAGCAGCTTGGGAGGCCCCGGCACAGATACGCAGTATTTT
NA	few	TRBV6-1	TRBJ2-3	CASSDEVLNTQYF	TGTGCCAGCAGTGACGAGGTTCTCAATACGCAGTATTTT
TRBD2	many	TRBV20-1	TRBJ2-5	CRVAGQETQYF	TGCAGAGTAGCGGGCCAAGAGACCCAGTACTTC
TRBD1	many	TRBV19	TRBJ1-4	CASADRDRNGKLFF	TGTGCCAGTGCGGACAGGGATAGAAATGGAAAACTGTTTTTT
TRBD2	NA	TRBV2	TRBJ2-1	CASRTSGGRSQFF	TGTGCCAGCAGGACTAGCGGGGGGCGGTCGCAGTTCTTC
NA	few	TRBV30	TRBJ1-1	CAWSSRRDTEAFF	TGTGCCTGGAGCTCACGGCGGGACACTGAAGCTTTCTTT
TRBD1	NA	TRBV28	TRBJ1-1	CASSRGQGTTEAFF	TGTGCCAGCAGCCGTGGACAGGGCACCACTGAAGCTTTCTTT
NA	NA	TRBV25-1	TRBJ2-3	CASRIYSGTDTQYF	TGTGCCAGCAGAATCTATAGCGGCACAGATACGCAGTATTTT
NA	NA	TRBV4-1	TRBJ2-7	CASSHEPKGAPEQYF	TGCGCCAGCAGCCACGAACCTAAAGGCGCCCCCGAGCAGTACTTC
NA	NA	TRBV10-3	TRBJ2-1	CAISNRQPDRYNEQFF	TGTGCCATCAGTAACCGCCAACCCGACAGATACAATGAGCAGTTCTTC
TRBD1	many	TRBV5-1	TRBJ1-5	CASSLEGTDNQPQHF	TGCGCCAGCAGCTTGGAAGGGACAGATAATCAGCCCCAGCATTTT
TRBD1	many	TRBV6-1	TRBJ1-1	CASSQDRGSTEAFF	TGTGCCAGCAGTCAAGACAGGGGATCCACTGAAGCTTTCTTT
NA	few	TRBV7-8	TRBJ2-7	CASSVDTVYEQYF	TGTGCCAGCAGTGTTGACACGGTCTACGAGCAGTACTTC
NA	NA	TRBV20-1	TRBJ1-3	CSAIVSGDTIYF	TGCAGTGCTATAGTCTCTGGAGACACCATATATTTT
TRBD1	many	TRBV5-1	TRBJ2-7	CASSSRDSTYEQYF	TGCGCCAGCAGCTCCCGGGACAGCACCTACGAGCAGTACTTC
NA	NA	TRBV15	TRBJ1-2	CATSRDYGTESGNTF	TGTGCCACCAGCAGAGATTATGGGACCGAATCTGGAAACACCTTC
NA	NA	TRBV29-1	TRBJ1-1	CSASGAGTEAFF	TGCAGCGCGTCCGGGGCCGGTACTGAAGCTTTCTTT
NA	NA	TRBV27	TRBJ1-2	CASSSPGEGNGYTF	TGTGCCAGCAGTTCCCCAGGGGAAGGGAATGGCTACACCTTC
TRBD2	NA	TRBV10-3	TRBJ2-1	CAISGSRAGGSNEQFF	TGTGCCATCAGTGGGTCGAGGGCGGGGGGTTCCAATGAGCAGTTCTTC
NA	NA	TRBV7-3	TRBJ1-1	CASSLSGAGSAEAFF	TGTGCCAGCAGCTTATCGGGCGCCGGGAGCGCTGAAGCTTTCTTT
NA	NA	TRBV9	TRBJ1-6	CASSVGPGLDSPLHF	TGTGCCAGCAGCGTAGGGCCAGGGCTGGATTCACCCCTCCACTTT
NA	large	TRBV29-1	TRBJ1-2	CSVDSDGYTF	TGCAGCGTTGACTCCGATGGCTACACCTTC
NA	many	TRBV12-3/TRBV12-4	TRBJ1-6	CASSLAGGVGSPLHF	TGTGCCAGCAGTTTAGCTGGGGGAGTTGGTTCACCCCTCCACTTT
TRBD1	NA	TRBV12-3/TRBV12-4	TRBJ1-5	CASSTTRDRGPNQPQHF	TGTGCCAGCAGCACAACCCGGGACAGGGGCCCCAATCAGCCCCAGCATTTT
NA	many	TRBV12-3/TRBV12-4	TRBJ1-6	CASSLQEESSPLHF	TGTGCCAGCAGTTTACAAGAAGAGAGTTCACCCCTCCACTTT
TRBD1	many	TRBV7-9	TRBJ1-6	CASRPQGDNSPLHF	TGTGCCAGCAGACCACAGGGGGATAATTCACCCCTCCACTTT
TRBD1	many	TRBV4-3	TRBJ1-2	CASSQGVRTGGFGYTF	TGCGCCAGCAGCCAAGGTGTGCGGACAGGGGGCTTTGGCTACACCTTC
NA	many	TRBV7-2	TRBJ1-5	CASSLYGVGKPQHF	TGTGCCAGCAGCTTATATGGTGTGGGGAAGCCCCAGCATTTT
NA	NA	TRBV10-2	TRBJ1-6	CASMRNTGSSPLHF	TGCGCCAGCATGAGGAATACAGGAAGTTCACCCCTCCACTTT
TRBD2	NA	TRBV6-1	TRBJ2-5	CASSDAGGQQETQYF	TGTGCCAGCAGTGATGCGGGGGGGCAACAAGAGACCCAGTACTTC
NA	many	TRBV10-3	TRBJ1-2	CAISESLGASNYGYTF	TGTGCCATCAGTGAGTCGTTGGGGGCATCTAACTATGGCTACACCTTC
NA	many	TRBV10-3	TRBJ2-4	CAISDARGAKNIQYF	TGTGCCATCAGTGACGCGAGGGGAGCCAAAAACATTCAGTACTTC
NA	NA	TRBV7-2	TRBJ1-6	CASSLDRVPLHF	TGTGCCAGCAGCTTAGACAGGGTCCCCCTCCACTTT
NA	many	TRBV5-1	TRBJ1-2	CASSQNRVLYGYTF	TGCGCCAGCAGCCAAAACCGGGTTCTATATGGCTACACCTTC
TRBD2	many	TRBV5-1	TRBJ2-7	CASGTKAYEQYF	TGCGCCAGCGGGACTAAAGCATACGAGCAGTACTTC
NA	many	TRBV2	TRBJ1-5	CASNREGQPQHF	TGTGCCAGCAACAGGGAGGGTCAGCCCCAGCATTTT
NA	once	TRBV29-1	TRBJ1-1	CSALQSWTEAFF	TGCAGCGCTCTCCAATCTTGGACTGAAGCTTTCTTT
NA	many	TRBV19	TRBJ1-2	CASNTGGRRTNYGYTF	TGTGCCAGTAACACCGGAGGTCGGCGCACTAACTATGGCTACACCTTC
NA	many	TRBV20-1	TRBJ1-5	CSGGGNQPQHF	TGCAGTGGAGGGGGCAATCAGCCCCAGCATTTT
NA	NA	TRBV6-1	TRBJ1-5	CASNNGVNQPQHF	TGTGCCAGCAACAACGGGGTGAATCAGCCCCAGCATTTT
NA	NA	TRBV7-3	TRBJ1-1	CASSSGYRTVNTEAFF	TGTGCCAGCAGCTCGGGTTATCGGACGGTGAACACTGAAGCTTTCTTT